This T cell receptor (beta chain) appears in the sequencing data of a study of CD8+CD57+ T cells in acquired aplastic anemia. General study findings and limits: Any difference that existed in CD8+ Simpson's diversity between patients and controls was not significant.

The template for TCR beta VDJ and CDR3 sequence profiling was genomic DNA. TCRdb re-called the reads through MiXCR, storing one row per CDR3 protein. The sample lists around 400,000 distinct CDR3 sequences, about two thirds occurring once. CDR3 size: 14 residues. Per the germline V gene, CDR1 is SNHLY and CDR2 is FYNNEI. Regarding this clonotype: No antigen is known for it. Germline is not matched at one junction end, which may reflect a read error.

The sample was sorted CD4+, CD8+, or CD8+CD57+ T cells (not recorded which) from PBMCs. The chain recombines TRBV2 with TRBJ2-2; 8 bases fit TRBD1. This clonotype was obtained from a human donor in good health, serving as a control. As DNA, the CDR3 is TGTGCCAGCAGTACCAGGACAGGGCACGGGGCGCTGTTTTTT. Amino acid sequence: CASSTRTGHGALFF.